This T cell receptor beta chain was recorded in a study of cytomegalovirus exposure and HLA in healthy donors. The PCR employed 60 Vbeta primers together with 13 Jbeta primers. This table comes from immunoSEQ multiplex PCR, and its TCRdb copy is limited to in-frame clones, with some not included. Among under 45,000 clones listed, 70% to 80% were seen once. Germline lookup yields CDR1 LGHNA and CDR2 YNFKEQ. The V and J ends lost 0 bases and 6 bases, in that order; junction bases with no gene match: 7. The CDR3 loop spans 18 amino acids. The sequencing input was PBMCs. This receptor was identified in a young man in good health and CMV-seronegative. J is TRBJ2-1 and V is TRBV4-2, with 14 bases identical to TRBD2. As DNA, the CDR3 is TGTGCCAGCAGCCAAGATCGGCCCGGGACTAGCGGGAGCAATGAGCAGTTCTTC. Translation gives CASSQDRPGTSGSNEQFF.